This T cell receptor beta chain was recovered during a study of T cell responses to AZD1222 COVID-19 vaccine. Trimming removed 4 bases from V and 10 bases from J; junction bases left unmatched: 16. The CDR3 is 17 amino acids. Germline lookup yields CDR1 SGHDT and CDR2 YYEEEE. About this clone: The antigen is unknown.

This table comes from immunoSEQ multiplex PCR, and its TCRdb copy is limited to in-frame clones, with some not included. The sample records roughly 100,000 clones, 85% to 90% being singletons. Study findings and constraints: Clonal diversity was possibly underestimated, and the donors were mostly white British, with more females.

Source: peripheral blood, taken on day 0 of AZD1222 vaccination. This clonotype was obtained from an adult in good health. The chain combines TRBV5-6 with TRBJ1-6, with 8 bases aligning to TRBD1. CDR3 sequence reads: CASSPASRGLTGSPLHF. The CDR3 DNA reads as TGTGCCAGCAGCCCGGCGAGCAGGGGGCTTACCGGATCACCCCTCCACTTT.